A single sample is the source of the 31 T cell receptor beta chains below, sequenced in a study of blood T cell repertoires in COVID-19. Using immunoSEQ multiplex PCR, the repertoire was profiled, and TCRdb retains in-frame clones only, with some absent. Of approximately 210,000 clones in the sample, 86% were seen once. Specimen: peripheral blood. The receptor source for this set is a man aged 25-45 years who had recovered from COVID-19.

The V and J genes are TRBV5-1 and TRBJ1-2; no clear D gene. This CDR3 contains 15 residues. Between the trimmed V and J ends, which lost 2 bases and 2 bases, there was a span of 13 bases. Germline CDR1 is SGHRS and CDR2 is YFSETQ. The CDR3 is CASSLSASKNYGYTF. Written as DNA, the CDR3 is TGCGCCAGCAGCTTATCTGCCTCTAAGAACTATGGCTACACCTTC.

This clone was observed a few times. V usage is TRBV4-1 and J usage is TRBJ2-7; maybe TRBD2 (5 bases). The V gene's germline CDR1 is MGHRA and CDR2 YSYEKL. The germline V and J ends were trimmed by 1 base and 3 bases, with 10 bases remaining between them. CDR3 length equals 14 residues. CDR3 protein: CASSQGDGVYEQYF. The CDR3, as DNA: TGCGCCAGCAGCCAAGGTGACGGGGTCTACGAGCAGTACTTC.

V and J are TRBV4-3 and TRBJ1-1; D might be TRBD1 (5 bases). The CDR3 contains 14 residues. Trimming took 0 bases from V and 4 from J, leaving 9 bases between them. Germline CDR1 and CDR2: LGHNA and YSLEER. The CDR3 region is CASSQDWGGTEAFF. The CDR3 bases are TGCGCCAGCAGCCAAGATTGGGGGGGCACTGAAGCTTTCTTT.

The chain joins TRBV5-1 to TRBJ2-2; possible D gene TRBD1, 5 bases. V lost 4 bases, J lost 3 bases, and 13 bases lay in between. The CDR3 runs 15 residues. Germline V gene lookup returns CDR1 SGHRS and CDR2 YFSETQ. Here the CDR3 DNA reads TGCGCCAGCAGCCCAGGGCCAAGTTACACCGGGGAGCTGTTTTTT. Its protein is CASSPGPSYTGELFF. The entire variable domain, with the rest obtained from reference TRBV5-1 and TRBJ2-2, is as follows: KAGVTQTPRYLIKTRGQQVTLSCSPISGHRSVSWYQQTPGQGLQFLFEYFSETQRNKGNFPGRFSGRQFSNSRSEMNVSTLELGDSALYLCASSPGPSYTGELFFGEGSRLTVL.

This clone was counted only a few times. The rearrangement links TRBV29-1 to TRBJ1-2, with no clear D. Looked up from germline, CDR1 is SQVTM and CDR2 is ANQGSEA. The CDR3 is made up of 11 amino acids. V lost 1 base and J lost 8, with 8 bases in between. As DNA, the CDR3 is TGCAGCGTTGAAGGCGGAACCGGCTACACCTTC. The encoded protein is CSVEGGTGYTF.

The rearrangement uses TRBV3-1 (or the pseudogene TRBV3-2) and TRBJ2-1; 8 bases match TRBD2. V trimming: 1 base; J trimming: 10 bases; junction bases outside the gene matches: 12. CDR1 LGHDT and CDR2 YNNKEL come from the germline V gene (reference sequence). CDR3 size: 16 residues. CDR3 loop: CASSQVRLAGLGEQFF. The CDR3 DNA is TGTGCCAGCAGCCAAGTAAGGCTAGCGGGTTTAGGGGAGCAGTTCTTC.

This clone was seen a single time. J is TRBJ2-7 and V is TRBV6-1, with D possibly TRBD2 on 5 matching bases. Germline assignment: CDR1 MNHNS and CDR2 SASEGT. Trimming removed 3 bases at V and 3 bases at J, with 12 bases between. The CDR3 contains 14 residues. The CDR3 reads CASSDMRRFYEQYF. Written as DNA, the CDR3 is TGTGCCAGCAGTGATATGAGGAGGTTCTACGAGCAGTACTTC.

This sequence joins TRBV7-9 and TRBJ1-5, with D perhaps matching TRBD1 (6 bases). In germline, CDR1 is SEHNR, CDR2 FQNEAQ (reference sequence). Trimming stripped 5 bases from V and 3 bases from J, with 11 bases between. This CDR3 is 14 amino acids long. The CDR3 sequence is CASSHDRHNQPQHF. The CDR3 DNA sequence: TGTGCCAGCAGCCATGACAGGCACAATCAGCCCCAGCATTTT.

The rearrangement uses TRBV6-6 and TRBJ1-3, with a possible D match to TRBD1 (5 bases). CDR3 length equals 14 residues. Trimming left V 8 bases short and J 3 bases short, with 14 bases between. In germline, CDR1 is MNHNY, CDR2 SVGAGI (reference sequence). The CDR3 sequence is CASSTRGNGNTIYF. The CDR3 DNA reads as TGTGCCAGCTCGACTAGGGGAAATGGAAACACCATATATTTT.

V is TRBV7-9 and J is TRBJ2-7; 7 positions agree with TRBD2. Germline V gives CDR1 SEHNR, CDR2 FQNEAQ (reference sequence). This CDR3 spans 14 amino acids. V lost 3 bases and J lost 4; bases outside the gene matches: 6. The DNA for the CDR3 is TGTGCCAGCAGCTTTATAGGTAGCGGGTACGAGCAGTACTTC. It yields the protein CASSFIGSGYEQYF. Together with reference TRBV7-9 and TRBJ2-7, the CDR3 gives the full variable domain: DTGVSQNPRHKITKRGQNVTFRCDPISEHNRLYWYRQTLGQGPEFLTYFQNEAQLEKSRLLSDRFSAERPKGSFSTLEIQRTEQGDSAMYLCASSFIGSGYEQYFGPGTRLTVT.

The chain combines TRBV18 with TRBJ1-1, with D unclear. Germline CDR1 KGHSH, CDR2 LQKENI. V lost 2 bases and J lost 1, with 11 bases in between. The CDR3 consists of 15 residues. The DNA of the CDR3 is TGTGCCAGCTCACCAGTCGCGGGCCCGAACACTGAAGCTTTCTTT. Protein: CASSPVAGPNTEAFF.

As for this clone: A far larger clone differs by one base, so this is likely a read error. As DNA, the CDR3 is TGTGCCAGCAGTTTAGCGGGGAGCTCCTACGAGCAGTACTTC. Amino acids: CASSLAGSSYEQYF. The V call is TRBV27, the J call TRBJ2-7, with a tentative D call TRBD2 (6 bases). Germline V lookup: CDR1 MNHEY, CDR2 SMNVEV (reference sequence). The CDR3 runs to 14 residues. Between the trimmed V and J ends, which lost 2 bases and 0 bases, there was a span of 8 bases.

V usage is TRBV25-1 and J usage is TRBJ1-1; 8 bases match TRBD1. This CDR3 region has 15 residues. CDR1 is MGHDK and CDR2 is SYGVNS in the germline V gene. V was pared by 4 bases and J by 5 bases, with 9 bases of the junction left unmatched. DNA for the CDR3: TGTGCCAGCAGTGCCGTCGGACAGGGATCGACTGAAGCTTTCTTT. It is translated as CASSAVGQGSTEAFF.

The chain carries TRBV5-1 and TRBJ1-1; D is possibly TRBD1 (6 bases). Germline loops: CDR1 SGHRS, CDR2 YFSETQ. V was clipped by 1 base and J by 0 bases, with 13 bases between them. The CDR3 has 16 amino acids. CDR3 region: CASSLSLDSLNTEAFF. For the CDR3, the DNA is TGCGCCAGCAGCTTGTCCCTGGACAGTCTGAACACTGAAGCTTTCTTT.

This sequence joins TRBV6-6 and TRBJ2-1; 7 positions match TRBD1. Germline values: CDR1 MNHNY, CDR2 SVGAGI (reference sequence). The CDR3 contains 16 residues. Germline trimming cut 5 bases from V and 3 bases from J; bases unmatched to any gene: 10. The CDR3: CASSRNPGQFYNEQFF. The CDR3 DNA follows: TGTGCCAGCAGTCGAAATCCGGGACAGTTCTACAATGAGCAGTTCTTC.

V and J are TRBV7-2 and TRBJ1-1; TRBD1 matches 8 bases. Germline V gene data show CDR1 as SGHTA and CDR2 as FQGNSA. V shed 6 bases and J 4 bases; nucleotides not matched to a gene: 4. The length of the CDR3 is 13 residues. The CDR3, as DNA: TGTGCCAGCAGGTCAACAGGGGGCACTGAAGCTTTCTTT. It specifies CASRSTGGTEAFF.

This chain uses TRBV11-2 with TRBJ1-1; 8 positions match TRBD1. Germline lookup yields CDR1 SGHAT and CDR2 FQNNGV. The CDR3 extends over 15 amino acids. The trim removed 5 bases at V and 5 bases at J, leaving 10 bases unmatched. In DNA form, the CDR3 reads TGTGCCAGCAGCCCGCGGAGTCAGGGGGCGACTGAAGCTTTCTTT. Protein product: CASSPRSQGATEAFF.

The chain is built from TRBV5-1 and TRBJ1-1, with D unclear. Trimming removed 1 base at V and 3 bases at J, with 13 bases between. CDR3 size: 15 residues. Per the germline V gene, CDR1 is SGHRS and CDR2 is YFSETQ. CDR3 sequence reads: CASSLTLGVDTEAFF. In nucleotides, the CDR3 is TGCGCCAGCAGCTTGACCCTCGGGGTCGACACTGAAGCTTTCTTT.

The chain links TRBV6-2 or TRBV6-3 to TRBJ2-5; 7 bases are shared with TRBD1. This CDR3 has 15 amino acids. Trimming removed 2 bases from V and 4 bases from J; junction bases left unmatched: 7. Germline V gives CDR1 MNHEY, CDR2 SVGEGT. In DNA, the CDR3 is TGTGCCAGCAGTTACAGGGGGCGGAATCTAGAGACCCAGTACTTC. This encodes CASSYRGRNLETQYF.

The chain has TRBV5-1 and TRBJ1-2; the D is unclear. The CDR3 length is 14 residues. V gave up 4 bases and J gave up 2 bases, with 12 bases separating them. Germline V gene data show CDR1 as SGHRS and CDR2 as YFSETQ. The CDR3 nucleotides are TGCGCCAGCAGCCCGGATAGCCCAAACTATGGCTACACCTTC. Protein: CASSPDSPNYGYTF.

In this sample, this clone turned up a few times. The chain joins TRBV7-9 to TRBJ1-5; unclear D gene. The CDR3 has 16 amino acids. V lost 3 bases and J 2 bases, leaving 14 bases between the germline ends. The germline gives CDR1 SEHNR, CDR2 FQNEAQ (reference sequence). CDR3 protein: CASSLSGQDRNQPQHF. Written as DNA, the CDR3 is TGTGCCAGCAGCTTGAGCGGGCAGGACCGCAATCAGCCCCAGCATTTT.

This clone was found once. The rearrangement joins TRBV19 to TRBJ1-3; tentatively, D is TRBD1 (5 bases). The CDR3 has 12 amino acids. V gave up 8 bases and J gave up 9 bases, with 14 bases separating them. The germline gives CDR1 LNHDA, CDR2 SQIVND (reference sequence). The CDR3 protein is CASFSGGGTIYF. CDR3 coding DNA: TGTGCCAGTTTTTCTGGGGGGGGCACCATATATTTT.

The chain uses TRBV28 and TRBJ2-1, with 11 bases that match TRBD2. Germline values: CDR1 MDHEN, CDR2 SYDVKM. CDR3 size: 13 residues. The CDR3 here is CAATSGATNEQFF. In nucleotides, the CDR3 is TGTGCTGCGACTAGCGGGGCCACCAATGAGCAGTTCTTC.

The V gene is TRBV27, the J gene TRBJ1-1, with D possibly TRBD1 on 5 matching bases. Trimming took off 5 bases at V and 3 bases at J, with 13 bases between the two ends. The CDR3 has 14 residues. Germline CDR1 is MNHEY and CDR2 is SMNVEV (reference sequence). The CDR3 sequence is CASSDRGGDTEAFF. DNA of the CDR3: TGTGCCAGCAGTGATAGGGGTGGGGACACTGAAGCTTTCTTT.

In nucleotides, the CDR3 is TGTGCCAGCAGTGAAGGGGGGGGTTATGGCTACACCTTC. Residues: CASSEGGGYGYTF. The rearrangement joins TRBV2 to TRBJ1-2, with a possible D match to TRBD1 (5 bases). Germline V gene sequence: CDR1 SNHLY, CDR2 FYNNEI. This CDR3 has 13 amino acids. V was clipped by 1 base and J by 5 bases, with 8 bases between them.

The chain carries TRBV11-3 and TRBJ1-6; D possibly corresponds to TRBD1 (6 bases). Germline lookup yields CDR1 SGHNT and CDR2 YENEEA. V gave up 4 bases and J gave up 7 bases, with 11 bases separating them. CDR3 length: 14 amino acids. CDR3 nucleotide sequence: TGTGCCAGCAGCTCGGAGGACAGAAATTCACCCCTCCACTTT. It encodes CASSSEDRNSPLHF.

The chain joins TRBV5-5 to TRBJ2-2; D gene ambiguous. Germline V gene lookup returns CDR1 SGHKS and CDR2 YYEKEE (reference sequence). V dropped 1 base and J dropped 5 bases, with 9 bases sitting between them. This CDR3 is 14 amino acids long. As DNA, the CDR3 is TGTGCCAGCAGCTTGTTGCAAGCGACCGGGGAGCTGTTTTTT. It codes for CASSLLQATGELFF. The full variable domain, with the rest looked up from reference TRBV5-5 and TRBJ2-2, is DAGVTQSPTHLIKTRGQQVTLRCSPISGHKSVSWYQQVLGQGPQFIFQYYEKEERGRGNFPDRFSARQFPNYSSELNVNALLLGDSALYLCASSLLQATGELFFGEGSRLTVL.

This rearrangement joins TRBV4-1 to TRBJ2-1, with D tentatively TRBD2 (6 bases). This CDR3 contains 15 residues. Germline V gene data show CDR1 as MGHRA and CDR2 as YSYEKL. The V and J ends lost 4 bases and 4 bases respectively, with 14 bases between them. CDR3 amino acids: CASSPLAGAYNEQFF. DNA of the CDR3: TGCGCCAGCAGCCCACTAGCTGGGGCATACAATGAGCAGTTCTTC.

The chain uses TRBV12-5 and TRBJ1-1; 7 bases line up with TRBD1. The J segment lost 3 bases and the V segment lost 2 bases, leaving 6 bases of the junction unmatched. The CDR3 is 15 residues long. Germline CDR1 LGHNT, CDR2 FRNRAP. CDR3 nucleotides: TGTGCTAGTGGTTTGTCGACAGGGTCATACACTGAAGCTTTCTTT. Its protein product is CASGLSTGSYTEAFF.

The J gene is TRBJ1-5, the V gene TRBV30; the D is unclear. Per germline, CDR1 GTSNPN and CDR2 SVGIG (reference sequence). The CDR3 consists of 13 residues. Trimming removed 2 bases at V and 2 bases at J, with 7 bases between. The CDR3 DNA sequence: TGTGCCTGGAGTTCGTCAGGCAATCAGCCCCAGCATTTT. Translated: CAWSSSGNQPQHF.

The chain has TRBV6-2 or TRBV6-3 and TRBJ1-1; 9 bases line up with TRBD1. The CDR3 loop spans 17 amino acids. Germline V gene lookup returns CDR1 MNHEY and CDR2 SVGEGT. The ends lost 0 bases at V and 5 bases at J; junction bases unmatched: 10. The CDR3 nucleotides are TGTGCCAGCAGTTACTCGTTTTGGACAGGGGAGTGGACTGAAGCTTTCTTT. Its protein is CASSYSFWTGEWTEAFF.